The present TCR beta chain was sequenced within a study of shared clonotypes between healthy human individuals (TCRdb year 2020). Looking at the study overall: Two women and three men aged 18 to 49 years were included in the cohort. Per donor, three plates each were used for CD4 naive and CD4 memory, two for CD8 naive, and one for CD8 memory. Different laboratories and diverse techniques were used to prepare libraries and sequence TCR repertoires, to increase sequencing depth and limit assay-specific biases. To estimate repertoire size and how much clonotype sharing occurs between individuals, the study deeply sequenced the blood TCR repertoires of five healthy adults. Per donor, leukapheresis produced somewhere between about 0.94 and 8.9 billion PBMCs. The research as a whole found: Sampling was limited to blood, and TCR repertoires in tissue likely differ from TCR repertoires in blood. Estimated clonotype richness was generally larger for naive than for memory subsets. Clonotypes shared by all four sorted-subset donors showed higher generation probabilities than non-shared clonotypes. Incomplete sequencing was indicated by rarefaction of sorted-subset datasets, despite the large sequencing depth. The small number of donors limited the genetic and exposure-history diversity represented. Pairwise subsampling indicated that sequencing depth was expected to affect the degree of clonotype sharing among donors. Sharing across a handful of donors was observed for around 5% of naive CD4, around 3.5% of naive CD8, around 2.5% of memory CD4, and about 0.38% of memory CD8 clonotypes.

The donors were healthy, HIV-negative adults with no recently reported acute infections or vaccinations. All donors were Caucasian adults living in Nashville, Tennessee, USA. CD4+ T cells were enriched by magnetic negative selection, after which naive cells were positively selected on CD45RA and the negative fraction was taken as the memory subset. Blood was obtained by leukapheresis, after which PBMCs were separated by Ficoll-Histopaque density gradient centrifugation and cryopreserved in liquid nitrogen vapor phase. Analytical flow cytometry was used to check the purity and quantity of each magnetically sorted T cell population. Genomic DNA was isolated from every sorted fraction and measured by UV absorbance on a Nanodrop 2000c. This clone has only a few counts. Its antigen target is currently unknown. No per-base quality is available; no much larger clone lies one base away. Using the deep immunoSEQ assay, multiplex PCR amplified TCR CDR3 regions from genomic DNA. For each cell subset, the extracted genomic DNA was distributed evenly across all wells of several immunoSEQ 96-well plates, and each plate served as one replicate. For sorted subsets, approximately 190 ng of genomic DNA, equivalent to some 33,000 T cell genomes, went into each replicate PCR. Purified libraries were quantified with a Qubit 3.0 fluorometer, sized on a Bioanalyzer 2100, and re-quantified with the KAPA Library Quantification kit. Each immunoSEQ 96-well plate was sequenced on its own single-read 150-cycle Illumina NextSeq 550 flow cell. The source study handled its data this way. Because the immunoSEQ output included only junctional sequences and no quality scores, the filtering could not be the same as the filtering used for full-length reads. Sequences were annotated with PyIR, a Python wrapper for IgBLAST v1.9, and V/J genes and CDR3 were assigned using IMGT germline references. Reads with weak V/J assignments (E-value above 1e-6), missing CDR3, stop codons, out-of-frame junctions, or ambiguous translated residues were removed. A V3J clonotype was defined by an identical inferred V gene, J gene, and CDR3 amino acid sequence. Percentage overlap between repertoires was calculated by dividing the number of shared unique clonotypes by the size of the smaller repertoire. Three approaches were used to assess repertoire richness: RTK rarefaction, the Chao1 estimator, and Recon v2.1 estimates of unobserved clonotypes. OLGA was used to compute generation probabilities for all TCRbeta clonotypes that the gDNA method yielded from several donors. TCRdb re-hosts the immuneACCESS table, in-frame sequences only. Its copies lack some clones; in the studies checked, an unresolved V gene accounts for under half of them, and the cause for the rest is not known. V and J calls and clone size are copied from that table; D and trimming were computed from the DNA. The table for this sample lists around 1 million clones; around 80% of them were counted only once. The ten largest clonotypes hold roughly 1.5% of the sample.

Including the terminal cysteine and phenylalanine, the CDR3 comprises 14 residues. CDR3 DNA only is kept here, 42 bases in frame from base 1. V is clipped by 4 bases and J by 3 bases, and the sequence between their germline boundaries is 13 bases long. CDR1 and CDR2 are read off the germline V gene as SGHDT and YYEEEE. The source material was memory CD4+ T cells sorted from blood. The label giving this sample's cell subset or site can be read as: CD45RA-negative fraction. The rearranged segments are TRBV5-6 and TRBJ1-1; too little of a D gene remains to name it. The sequence derives from a man aged 18 to 30 in good health. The CDR3 sequence is CASSPSPLHTEAFF. The DNA sequence is TGTGCCAGCAGCCCATCTCCCCTACACACTGAAGCTTTCTTT.